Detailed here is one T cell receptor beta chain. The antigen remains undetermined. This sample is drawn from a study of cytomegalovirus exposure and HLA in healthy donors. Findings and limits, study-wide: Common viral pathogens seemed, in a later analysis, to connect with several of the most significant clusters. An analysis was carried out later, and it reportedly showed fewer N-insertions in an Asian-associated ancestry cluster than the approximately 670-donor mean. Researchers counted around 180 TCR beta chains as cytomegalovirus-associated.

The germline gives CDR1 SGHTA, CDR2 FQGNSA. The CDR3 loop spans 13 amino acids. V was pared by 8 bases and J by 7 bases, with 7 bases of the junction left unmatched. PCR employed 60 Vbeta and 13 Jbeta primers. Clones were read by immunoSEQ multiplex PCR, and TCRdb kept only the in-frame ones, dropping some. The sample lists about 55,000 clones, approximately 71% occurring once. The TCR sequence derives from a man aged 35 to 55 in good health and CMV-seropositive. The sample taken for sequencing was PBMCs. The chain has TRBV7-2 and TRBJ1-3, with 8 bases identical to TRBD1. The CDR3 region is CASREQGGNTIYF. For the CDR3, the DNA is TGTGCCAGCCGGGAACAGGGGGGGAACACCATATATTTT.